Each of the 30 T cell receptor beta chains below was sequenced from the same sample in a study of CD8+CD57+ T cells in acquired aplastic anemia (dated by TCRdb to the late 2010s). Expansion of CD8+CD57+ cells had been shown by flow cytometry in the patients chosen for sequencing. Sequencing took place on an Illumina HiSeq 2000. Profiling of TCR beta VDJ combinations and CDR3 sequences used genomic DNA as the template. TCRdb reprocessing: public reads trimmed at Q25 with fastp, clones called with MiXCR, in-frame beta chains kept. CDR3 protein sequences are deduplicated, and each keeps its most common genes and DNA. Across this sample there are approximately 190,000 distinct CDR3 sequences, with under 55% seen only once. Over 7.5% of the sample is in the top ten clones. Input material: sorted CD4+, CD8+, or CD8+CD57+ T cells (not recorded which) from PBMCs. All receptors derive from a human donor with aplastic anemia.

The chain uses TRBV5-1 and TRBJ2-7; 11 bases are shared with TRBD2. Germline trimming cut 0 bases from V and 1 base from J; bases unmatched to any gene: 3. The CDR3 is 16 residues long. Germline CDR1 is SGHRS and CDR2 is YFSETQ. The CDR3 protein is CASSLVVAGGSYEQYF. DNA of the CDR3: TGCGCCAGCAGCTTGGTAGTAGCGGGAGGGTCCTACGAGCAGTACTTC.

The CDR3 protein is CASSSQGGGYTF. The CDR3 nucleotides read TGTGCCAGCAGCTCCCAGGGAGGCGGCTACACCTTC. The rearrangement joins TRBV7-9 to TRBJ1-2; D perhaps matches TRBD1 (5 bases). This CDR3 is 12 amino acids long. CDR1 is SEHNR, CDR2 FQNEAQ, per germline (reference sequence). Trimming shortened V by 4 bases and J by 8 bases, and 11 bases separated the two germline ends. Full variable domain (rest looked up from reference TRBV7-9 and TRBJ1-2): DTGVSQNPRHKITKRGQNVTFRCDPISEHNRLYWYRQTLGQGPEFLTYFQNEAQLEKSRLLSDRFSAERPKGSFSTLEIQRTEQGDSAMYLCASSSQGGGYTFGSGTRLTVV.

V and J are TRBV12-3 or TRBV12-4 and TRBJ2-3; D is perhaps TRBD2 (6 bases). The CDR3 runs to 14 residues. V lost 3 bases, J lost 3 bases, and 10 bases lay in between. The CDR3 DNA reads TGTGCCAGCAGTTTTACGGGGGTAACAGATACGCAGTATTTT. This codes for CASSFTGVTDTQYF.

Ten or more counts support this clonotype. J is TRBJ2-7 and V is TRBV10-3; tentatively, D is TRBD2 (5 bases). CDR1 and CDR2 (germline): ENHRY, SYGVKD. The V and J ends lost 7 bases and 2 bases respectively, with 12 bases between them. This CDR3 is 13 amino acids long. CDR3 DNA sequence: TGTGCCATCACCCCGGGATCCCCCTACGAGCAGTACTTC. This translates into CAITPGSPYEQYF.

This clonotype was observed a handful of times. The chain links TRBV19 to TRBJ2-7; 8 bases are shared with TRBD2. The V gene end was trimmed by 10 bases and the J gene end by 9 bases; junction bases not matched to a gene: 14. Germline V gives CDR1 LNHDA, CDR2 SQIVND (reference sequence). The CDR3 is 13 amino acids. The CDR3 nucleotides read TGTGCCACCAGGGGTGCGGGGGGCGCGTGGCAGTACTTC. Translating gives CATRGAGGAWQYF.

The rearrangement uses TRBV19 and TRBJ1-2, with TRBD1 matching 10 bases. Trimming at V came to 5 bases and at J to 7 bases, leaving 4 bases not matched to a gene. The CDR3 has 13 residues. Germline CDR1 reads LNHDA; CDR2 reads SQIVND (reference sequence). This chain's CDR3 is CASSQDRGTGYTF. CDR3 nucleotide sequence: TGTGCCAGTAGTCAGGACAGGGGGACTGGCTACACCTTC.

This clonotype was counted between two and nine times. V gene TRBV24-1 combines with J gene TRBJ2-7; TRBD1 is a possible D gene (5 bases). The CDR3 extends over 15 amino acids. V was trimmed by 1 base and J by 3 bases, leaving 12 bases between them. Germline V gene data show CDR1 as KGHDR and CDR2 as SFDVKD. CDR3 in DNA: TGTGCCACCAGTGATTTTAGGGGTCCTTTCTACGAGCAGTACTTC. Protein: CATSDFRGPFYEQYF.

Note on this clonotype: Being one base from a much bigger clone, this may be a read error. The V gene is TRBV7-2, the J gene TRBJ2-6, with D possibly matching TRBD1 (5 bases). The CDR3 has 14 residues. Germline V gives CDR1 SGHTA, CDR2 FQGNSA. The ends were cut back, 3 bases at V and 9 bases at J, with 12 bases in the middle. The chain's CDR3 is CASSLDQGGNVLTF. As DNA, the CDR3 is TGTGCCAGCAGCTTGGACCAGGGTGGCAACGTCCTGACTTTC.

This clonotype was seen at least ten times. J is TRBJ2-5 and V is TRBV20-1; D might be TRBD1 (6 bases). The CDR3 has 16 residues. The germline V gene has CDR1 DFQATT and CDR2 SNEGSKA (reference sequence). V lost 0 bases to trimming and J lost 0 bases, with 14 bases between them. CDR3 region: CSARDGDTWYQETQYF. CDR3 in DNA: TGCAGTGCTAGAGATGGGGACACCTGGTACCAAGAGACCCAGTACTTC.

This chain uses TRBV19 with TRBJ2-7; D tentatively fits TRBD1 or TRBD2 (6 bases each). CDR1 is LNHDA and CDR2 is SQIVND in the germline V gene (reference sequence). V lost 4 bases and J lost 6, with 10 bases in between. The CDR3 runs 12 residues. CDR3 DNA sequence: TGTGCCAGTAGTAGACAGGAGGGCGAGCAGTACTTC. Translating gives CASSRQEGEQYF.

This clonotype was detected many times. This chain uses TRBV24-1 with TRBJ1-6, with TRBD1 matching over 9 bases. The CDR3 runs 18 residues. Germline V lookup: CDR1 KGHDR, CDR2 SFDVKD. With 0 bases clipped from V and 7 bases from J, the junction kept 9 bases outside the gene matches. CDR3 DNA sequence: TGTGCCACCAGTGATTTGCGGCCCGGGACAGGGATAAATTCACCCCTCCACTTT. Translating it yields CATSDLRPGTGINSPLHF.

This clonotype was recorded once. The chain combines TRBV7-7 with TRBJ2-5; 10 bases line up with TRBD2. V lost 3 bases and J lost 5; bases outside the gene matches: 15. CDR1 and CDR2 from the germline V gene are SSHAT and FNYEAQ (reference sequence). The CDR3 is made up of 18 amino acids. The CDR3 spells CASSLVLAGSGAGETQYF. The CDR3 DNA sequence: TGTGCCAGCAGCTTGGTACTAGCGGGGAGCGGTGCTGGGGAGACCCAGTACTTC.

Worth noting for this clonotype: In this CDR3 the conserved last residue, phenylalanine or tryptophan, is missing, so a read error is likely. The J gene is TRBJ2-7, the V gene TRBV20-1; weak D call: TRBD2 (6 bases). Germline V CDR1 and CDR2: DFQATT, SNEGSKA (reference sequence). The V end lost 6 bases, the J end lost 4 bases, and 13 bases lay between the germline ends. CDR3 length equals 12 residues. CDR3 sequence (DNA): TGCAGTGCCAGGACTACCCCTTACGAGCAGTACTCC. Amino acid sequence: CSARTTPYEQYS.

The J gene is TRBJ2-3, the V gene TRBV14; 8 nucleotides line up with TRBD2. The CDR3 extends over 15 amino acids. CDR1 and CDR2 (germline): SGHDN, FVKESK. V trimming: 3 bases; J trimming: 1 base; junction bases outside the gene matches: 3. CDR3 in DNA: TGTGCCAGCAGCCAGCTAGCGGGCGGCACAGATACGCAGTATTTT. Translated, it gives CASSQLAGGTDTQYF.

The chain employs TRBV3-1 and TRBJ2-7, with TRBD1 matching 7 bases. This CDR3 is 15 amino acids long. Trimming cost V 1 base and J 3 bases; bases outside gene matches: 6. Germline loops: CDR1 LGHDT, CDR2 YNNKEL (reference sequence). The CDR3 coding sequence is TGTGCCAGCAGCCAAGCGACAGGGTCGGACTACGAGCAGTACTTC. Translating it yields CASSQATGSDYEQYF.

This clonotype was observed a few times. The chain carries TRBV19 and TRBJ2-3; D is uncertain. V was clipped by 3 bases and J by 3 bases, with 10 bases between them. Germline CDR1 LNHDA, CDR2 SQIVND (reference sequence). The CDR3 is 14 residues long. The CDR3 DNA reads as TGTGCCAGTAGTATGGGTGTAGGTACAGATACGCAGTATTTT. It yields the protein CASSMGVGTDTQYF.

V and J are TRBV19 and TRBJ2-5; TRBD1 agrees at 10 bases. The CDR3 loop spans 14 amino acids. The trim removed 5 bases at V and 7 bases at J, leaving 7 bases unmatched. Germline V gene lookup returns CDR1 LNHDA and CDR2 SQIVND (reference sequence). CDR3 region: CASSAGQGRPTQYF. The CDR3 region has the DNA TGTGCCAGTAGTGCGGGACAGGGGCGACCGACCCAGTACTTC.

As concerns this clonotype: This may arise from a read error, as a much more abundant clone is one base away. The rearrangement joins TRBV12-3 or TRBV12-4 to TRBJ1-2, with D hard to call. The CDR3 extends over 13 amino acids. Trimming took 5 bases from V and 3 from J, leaving 10 bases between them. CDR3 coding DNA: TGTGCCAGCAGTGACAACTGGGACTATGGCTACACCTTC. Residues: CASSDNWDYGYTF.

V and J are TRBV5-8 and TRBJ2-2; tentatively, D is TRBD1 (5 bases). The germline CDR1 and CDR2 sequences are SGHTS and YDEGEE. This CDR3 has 15 amino acids. Between the trimmed V and J ends, which lost 1 base and 5 bases, there was a span of 12 bases. The CDR3 here is CASSLTNQGTGELFF. The CDR3 region has the DNA TGTGCCAGCAGCTTGACGAACCAGGGAACCGGGGAGCTGTTTTTT.

This clonotype has a single count. This chain connects TRBV20-1 to TRBJ2-1, with D unresolved. Germline V CDR1 and CDR2: DFQATT, SNEGSKA (reference sequence). The CDR3 is made up of 13 amino acids. Trimming pared 0 bases from V and 4 bases from J, leaving 7 bases between. The CDR3: CSARDLIYNEQFF. CDR3 nucleotide sequence: TGCAGTGCTAGAGATCTGATATACAATGAGCAGTTCTTC.

CDR3 amino acids: CASSYFNDLSSYNEQFF. The CDR3 nucleotides read TGTGCCAGTAGCTATTTTAACGACCTGAGCTCCTACAATGAGCAGTTCTTC. This chain uses TRBV19 with TRBJ2-1; the D is unclear. Germline lookup yields CDR1 LNHDA and CDR2 SQIVND (reference sequence). Between the trimmed V and J ends, which lost 6 bases and 0 bases, there was a span of 18 bases. The CDR3 has 17 residues.

The gene calls are TRBV19 and TRBJ2-5; 12 bases align to TRBD2. The V gene end was trimmed by 5 bases and the J gene end by 5 bases; junction bases not matched to a gene: 6. Germline CDR1 and CDR2: LNHDA and SQIVND (reference sequence). This CDR3 is 15 amino acids long. DNA for the CDR3: TGTGCCAGTAGTCCCGCCGGGACTAGCGGGGAGACCCAGTACTTC. Amino acid sequence: CASSPAGTSGETQYF.

In this sample, this clonotype turned up many times. The rearrangement joins TRBV2 to TRBJ2-3; the D gene is possibly TRBD1 (6 bases). This CDR3 is built from 15 residues. CDR1 SNHLY and CDR2 FYNNEI come from the germline V gene. The germline V and J ends were trimmed by 7 bases and 2 bases, with 16 bases remaining between them. CDR3 residues: CASNQRGRSTDTQYF. The CDR3 region has the DNA TGTGCCAGCAATCAAAGGGGGAGATCCACAGATACGCAGTATTTT.

J is TRBJ2-1 and V is TRBV15; 8 bases are shared with TRBD1. The V gene's germline CDR1 is LNHNV and CDR2 YYDKDF (reference sequence). The CDR3 is made up of 18 amino acids. The V and J ends lost 1 base and 4 bases, in that order; junction bases with no gene match: 12. CDR3 amino acids: CATSRVRPQGVGYNEQFF. For the CDR3, the DNA is TGTGCCACCAGCAGAGTTCGCCCACAGGGGGTGGGATACAATGAGCAGTTCTTC.

Regarding this clonotype: A much larger clone sits a single nucleotide away, making a read error possible. This chain connects TRBV5-1 to TRBJ1-3; D is undetermined. The length of the CDR3 is 13 residues. The V gene's germline CDR1 is SGHRS and CDR2 YFSETQ. The CDR3 sequence: CASSLTVGSTIYF. DNA for the CDR3: TGCGCCAGCAGCTTGACCGTGGGAAGCACCATATATTTT.

This clonotype was seen a few times. The rearrangement joins TRBV2 to TRBJ2-7; D gene unclear. V dropped 8 bases and J dropped 2 bases, with 16 bases sitting between them. The CDR3 spans 14 residues. CDR1 SNHLY and CDR2 FYNNEI come from the germline V gene. The CDR3 reads CASSPLKGTYEQYF. The CDR3 DNA follows: TGTGCCAGCTCACCACTGAAGGGAACCTACGAGCAGTACTTC.

In its sample, this clonotype was seen many times. CDR3 amino acids: CASTPSGTGVYEQYF. Written as DNA, the CDR3 is TGTGCCAGCACCCCCTCCGGGACAGGGGTTTACGAGCAGTACTTC. The rearrangement joins TRBV5-5 to TRBJ2-7; the match to TRBD1 covers 10 bases. The germline CDR1 and CDR2 sequences are SGHKS and YYEKEE (reference sequence). The V and J ends lost 6 bases and 4 bases, in that order; junction bases with no gene match: 10. This CDR3 region has 15 residues.

The chain links TRBV24-1 to TRBJ2-5; weak D call: TRBD1 (8 bases). V was cut by 4 bases and J by 5 bases, with 19 bases left in between. Germline CDR1 KGHDR, CDR2 SFDVKD. CDR3 size: 16 residues. The CDR3 region is CATSDPMDREGETQYF. DNA for the CDR3: TGTGCCACCAGTGACCCTATGGACAGGGAGGGTGAGACCCAGTACTTC.

The genes are TRBV25-1 and TRBJ1-1; D is uncertain. This CDR3 contains 14 residues. Germline V gene sequence: CDR1 MGHDK, CDR2 SYGVNS. V shed 0 bases and J shed 2 bases, with 7 bases lying between them. The CDR3 region is CASSEYGGNTEAFF. The CDR3 DNA reads TGTGCCAGCAGTGAATATGGAGGTAACACTGAAGCTTTCTTT.

This clonotype was detected ten times or more. This chain uses TRBV6-1 with TRBJ1-3; 9 positions match TRBD1. Trimming cost V 6 bases and J 2 bases; bases outside gene matches: 5. The CDR3 loop spans 15 amino acids. Germline V gene data show CDR1 as MNHNS and CDR2 as SASEGT. The CDR3 sequence: CASRVTGGPGNTIYF. The CDR3 DNA follows: TGTGCCAGCAGAGTAACAGGGGGCCCTGGAAACACCATATATTTT.